The 13 T cell receptor beta chains below all came from one sample that was sequenced in a study of blood T cell repertoires in COVID-19. Data came from immunoSEQ multiplex PCR; TCRdb stores just in-frame clones and leaves some out. The table lists 55,000 to 75,000 clones, around 92% of them singletons, with about 1.3% in the top ten. The specimen sequenced was peripheral blood. The receptors here all came from a man aged 55-75 years with acute or convalescent COVID-19.

The chain couples TRBV7-6 to TRBJ1-4, with 7 bases that match TRBD1. CDR1 and CDR2 (germline): SGHVS, FNYEAQ. J was trimmed by 5 bases and V by 4 bases; bases with no gene match: 10. This CDR3 region has 16 residues. As DNA, the CDR3 is TGTGCCAGCAGCTCCCTACAGGGGCGGCCGAATGAAAAACTGTTTTTT. As protein: CASSSLQGRPNEKLFF.

This chain joins TRBV11-3 and TRBJ1-1, with 8 bases lining up with TRBD1. The CDR3 sequence is 19 residues long. Germline V lookup: CDR1 SGHNT, CDR2 YENEEA. Trimming took 5 bases from V and 0 from J; bases not matched to a gene: 17. DNA for the CDR3: TGTGCCAGCAGCCCAATGCCCAGGGGGGACAGGCCTATGAACACTGAAGCTTTCTTT. Residues: CASSPMPRGDRPMNTEAFF.

The chain recombines TRBV5-1 with TRBJ2-3; unclear D gene. Trimming left V 1 base short and J 9 bases short, with 9 bases between. CDR1 and CDR2 from the germline V gene are SGHRS and YFSETQ. This CDR3 spans 12 amino acids. The CDR3 DNA is TGCGCCAGCAGCTTGCCCACTCGGACGCAGTATTTT. Its translation: CASSLPTRTQYF.

This rearrangement joins TRBV9 to TRBJ2-7; TRBD1 is a possible D gene (5 bases). CDR3 length: 14 amino acids. Trimming left V 3 bases short and J 1 base short, with 11 bases between. The V gene's germline CDR1 is SGDLS and CDR2 YYNGEE. CDR3 coding DNA: TGTGCCAGCAGCGGACAGCAAACTTCCTACGAGCAGTACTTC. Its translation: CASSGQQTSYEQYF. Based on the CDR3 plus reference TRBV9 and TRBJ2-7, the full variable domain is DSGVTQTPKHLITATGQRVTLRCSPRSGDLSVYWYQQSLDQGLQFLIQYYNGEERAKGNILERFSAQQFPDLHSELNLSSLELGDSALYFCASSGQQTSYEQYFGPGTRLTVT.

CDR3 in DNA: TGTGCCAGCAGAGACCCGGGACAGGGGTCTCAGCCCCAGCATTTT. It specifies CASRDPGQGSQPQHF. The J gene is TRBJ1-5, the V gene TRBV6-5, with 10 bases identical to TRBD1. There are 15 residues in the CDR3. The germline gives CDR1 MNHEY, CDR2 SVGAGI. V shed 6 bases, J shed 6 bases, and the junction held 8 bases outside the gene matches.

V usage is TRBV7-2 and J usage is TRBJ1-2; D ambiguous. V lost 3 bases and J 2 bases, leaving 13 bases between the germline ends. CDR3 length equals 15 residues. Germline-derived CDR1 and CDR2 are SGHTA and FQGNSA. CDR3 DNA: TGTGCCAGCAGCTTTATACCGACACAAAACTATGGCTACACCTTC. Amino acids: CASSFIPTQNYGYTF.

This clone was seen only once. The V call is TRBV5-1, the J call TRBJ2-1; 8 positions agree with TRBD1. The V segment lost 4 bases and the J segment 7 bases; nucleotides outside the gene matches: 7. This CDR3 spans 14 amino acids. Looked up from germline, CDR1 is SGHRS and CDR2 is YFSETQ. This chain's CDR3 is CASSLQGAQNEQFF. In DNA, the CDR3 is TGCGCCAGCAGCCTGCAGGGGGCGCAAAATGAGCAGTTCTTC. The full variable domain, with the rest looked up from reference TRBV5-1 and TRBJ2-1, is KAGVTQTPRYLIKTRGQQVTLSCSPISGHRSVSWYQQTPGQGLQFLFEYFSETQRNKGNFPGRFSGRQFSNSRSEMNVSTLELGDSALYLCASSLQGAQNEQFFGPGTRLTVL.

The chain joins TRBV6-6 to TRBJ2-1, with TRBD1 matching 8 bases. The length of the CDR3 is 16 residues. Germline CDR1 is MNHNY and CDR2 is SVGAGI (reference sequence). V shed 0 bases and J 9 bases; nucleotides not matched to a gene: 10. The CDR3 DNA sequence: TGTGCCAGCAGTTACTCGAGGCAGGGGGCCTTAAGTGAGCAGTTCTTC. Its translation is CASSYSRQGALSEQFF.

This clone has just a few counts. This chain connects TRBV5-4 to TRBJ1-2, with a weak D call TRBD1 (6 bases). Germline assignment: CDR1 SGHNT and CDR2 YYREEE (reference sequence). The V end was cut by 3 bases, the J end by 3 bases, with 12 bases between. The CDR3 is 14 amino acids. Here the CDR3 DNA reads TGTGCCAGCAGCTCCCAGGGGACATACTATGGCTACACCTTC. Translating gives CASSSQGTYYGYTF. The variable domain in full, completed from reference TRBV5-4 and TRBJ1-2, reads ETGVTQSPTHLIKTRGQQVTLRCSSQSGHNTVSWYQQALGQGPQFIFQYYREEENGRGNFPPRFSGLQFPNYSSELNVNALELDDSALYLCASSSQGTYYGYTFGSGTRLTVV.

The V and J genes are TRBV2 and TRBJ1-6; D is ambiguous. Germline loops: CDR1 SNHLY, CDR2 FYNNEI. The V and J ends lost 4 bases and 7 bases respectively, with 8 bases between them. CDR3 length: 13 amino acids. This chain's CDR3 is CASSVAENSPLHF. CDR3 nucleotides: TGTGCCAGCAGTGTTGCAGAAAATTCACCCCTCCACTTT.

The V call is TRBV11-3, the J call TRBJ1-5, with D possibly matching TRBD1 (5 bases). The CDR3 consists of 16 residues. Germline CDR1 and CDR2: SGHNT and YENEEA. Trimming removed 5 bases at V and 6 bases at J, with 20 bases between. CDR3 bases: TGTGCCAGCAGCATAGGGGCGACGACCGCCAGTCAGCCCCAGCATTTT. As protein: CASSIGATTASQPQHF.

This chain uses TRBV5-4 with TRBJ1-4, with a weak D call TRBD1 (5 bases). Trimming took off 5 bases at V and 8 bases at J, with 19 bases between the two ends. The CDR3 sequence is 15 residues long. The germline gives CDR1 SGHNT, CDR2 YYREEE (reference sequence). The CDR3 reads CASSPSGGSDEKLFF. CDR3 nucleotide sequence: TGTGCCAGCAGTCCCTCCGGGGGATCGGACGAAAAACTGTTTTTT. Together with reference TRBV5-4 and TRBJ1-4, the CDR3 gives the full variable domain: ETGVTQSPTHLIKTRGQQVTLRCSSQSGHNTVSWYQQALGQGPQFIFQYYREEENGRGNFPPRFSGLQFPNYSSELNVNALELDDSALYLCASSPSGGSDEKLFFGSGTQLSVL.

The chain joins TRBV9 to TRBJ2-3; D remains unclear. Looked up from germline, CDR1 is SGDLS and CDR2 is YYNGEE. V was pared by 4 bases and J by 5 bases, with 5 bases between. The CDR3 has 11 residues. CDR3 protein: CASSHGDTQYF. The CDR3 nucleotides are TGTGCCAGCAGCCACGGAGATACGCAGTATTTT. The full variable domain, in which reference TRBV9 and TRBJ2-3 provide the parts outside the CDR3, is DSGVTQTPKHLITATGQRVTLRCSPRSGDLSVYWYQQSLDQGLQFLIQYYNGEERAKGNILERFSAQQFPDLHSELNLSSLELGDSALYFCASSHGDTQYFGPGTRLTVL.